A single sample gave rise to the 13 T cell receptor beta chains below, sequenced in a study of cytomegalovirus exposure and HLA in healthy donors. PCR employed 60 Vbeta and 13 Jbeta primers. Clones were read by immunoSEQ multiplex PCR, and TCRdb kept only the in-frame ones, dropping some. The table includes 75,000 to 85,000 clones, roughly 80% detected once. The source material was PBMCs. Source of these receptors: a male donor in good health and CMV-seronegative.

A remark on this clone: A junction boundary mismatches the germline segment, possibly from a read error. The chain recombines TRBV6-1 with TRBJ1-2; 8 positions match TRBD1. This CDR3 is built from 14 residues. CDR1 MNHNS and CDR2 SASEGT come from the germline V gene. The CDR3 protein is CASSRQGFNYGYPF. As DNA, the CDR3 is TGTGCCAGCAGCCGACAGGGGTTTAACTATGGCTACCCCTTC.

The chain links TRBV7-9 to TRBJ2-7, with 8 bases aligning to TRBD1. This CDR3 region has 13 residues. V lost 5 bases to trimming and J lost 8 bases; unmatched junction nucleotides: 8. The germline V gene has CDR1 SEHNR and CDR2 FQNEAQ (reference sequence). The CDR3 DNA sequence: TGTGCCAGCAGCCCAGCAGGGGGCGCGAAGCAGTACTTC. Residues: CASSPAGGAKQYF.

The CDR3 here is CASSQTGTSYNEQFF. The DNA of the CDR3 is TGTGCCAGCAGCCAAACAGGGACCTCCTACAATGAGCAGTTCTTC. The chain recombines TRBV9 with TRBJ2-1; the D gene is possibly TRBD1 (6 bases). V was pared by 4 bases and J by 0 bases, with 11 bases between. The CDR3 is made up of 15 amino acids. From germline, CDR1 is SGDLS and CDR2 YYNGEE.

This chain joins TRBV6-1 and TRBJ2-1, with TRBD2 matching 9 bases. Germline V gives CDR1 MNHNS, CDR2 SASEGT. The J segment lost 9 bases and the V segment lost 7 bases, leaving 10 bases of the junction unmatched. There are 14 residues in the CDR3. This chain's CDR3 is CASMDGGRAFEQFF. CDR3 sequence (DNA): TGTGCCAGCATGGACGGCGGGAGGGCATTTGAGCAGTTCTTC.

The V gene is TRBV10-3, the J gene TRBJ2-3; 11 bases are shared with TRBD1. The CDR3 spans 13 residues. Germline lookup yields CDR1 ENHRY and CDR2 SYGVKD. The trim removed 9 bases at V and 7 bases at J, leaving 6 bases unmatched. The CDR3 DNA follows: TGTGCCATAACCGGGACAGGGGGAAATACGCAGTATTTT. It encodes CAITGTGGNTQYF.

The chain employs TRBV28 and TRBJ1-3; the match to TRBD1 covers 8 bases. From germline, CDR1 is MDHEN and CDR2 SYDVKM. The CDR3 has 14 residues. The V gene end was trimmed by 5 bases and the J gene end by 7 bases; junction bases not matched to a gene: 7. The CDR3: CASSGGQVGNTIYF. Written as DNA, the CDR3 is TGTGCCAGCAGTGGGGGACAGGTTGGGAACACCATATATTTT.

On this clone: The junction departs from germline at one end; a sequencing error may be responsible. The V gene is TRBV5-1, the J gene TRBJ1-5, with TRBD1 matching 7 bases. The CDR3 has 16 residues. From germline, CDR1 is SGHRS and CDR2 YFSETQ. The chain's CDR3 is CASSLDPGQSNQPQNF. In nucleotides, the CDR3 is TGCGCCAGCAGCTTGGACCCGGGACAGAGCAATCAGCCCCAGAATTTT.

This chain links TRBV15 with TRBJ1-4; no clear D gene. Trimming left V 3 bases short and J 4 bases short, with 12 bases between. The CDR3 length is 15 residues. Germline assignment: CDR1 LNHNV and CDR2 YYDKDF (reference sequence). CDR3 protein: CATSRGGLLNEKLFF. The DNA of the CDR3 is TGTGCCACCAGCAGGGGAGGGCTCCTTAATGAAAAACTGTTTTTT.

The V gene is TRBV5-8, the J gene TRBJ1-4; D is undetermined. The CDR3 contains 16 residues. The V end was cut by 2 bases, the J end by 8 bases, with 19 bases between. Germline V gives CDR1 SGHTS, CDR2 YDEGEE. The chain's CDR3 is CASSLGSGRGFEKLFF. The DNA of the CDR3 is TGTGCCAGCAGCTTAGGATCGGGCCGGGGATTCGAAAAACTGTTTTTT.

The DNA for the CDR3 is TGTGCCAGCAGCTTATCCCGCGGTGAGCAGTTCTTC. Its protein is CASSLSRGEQFF. The chain has TRBV7-2 and TRBJ2-1; D gene uncertain. The germline V and J ends were trimmed by 2 bases and 9 bases, with 8 bases remaining between them. This CDR3 has 12 residues. The germline CDR1 and CDR2 sequences are SGHTA and FQGNSA.

The V gene is TRBV4-1, the J gene TRBJ2-3, with 7 bases lining up with TRBD1. Germline loops: CDR1 MGHRA, CDR2 YSYEKL. J was trimmed by 6 bases and V by 1 base; bases with no gene match: 13. There are 17 residues in the CDR3. The CDR3: CASSQGVRTGRGDTQYF. The DNA for the CDR3 is TGCGCCAGCAGCCAAGGCGTAAGGACAGGAAGGGGGGATACGCAGTATTTT.

The gene calls are TRBV5-5 and TRBJ2-7; D may be TRBD1 (6 bases). The CDR3 length is 15 residues. V dropped 0 bases and J dropped 6 bases, with 16 bases sitting between them. Germline lookup yields CDR1 SGHKS and CDR2 YYEKEE (reference sequence). DNA for the CDR3: TGTGCCAGCAGCTTGGAGATCACAGGGTTCGGCGAGCAGTACTTC. It is translated as CASSLEITGFGEQYF.

The chain is built from TRBV5-4 and TRBJ1-1, with 8 nucleotides matching TRBD1. CDR3 length equals 12 residues. The germline V gene has CDR1 SGHNT and CDR2 YYREEE (reference sequence). The V and J ends lost 4 bases and 12 bases, in that order; junction bases with no gene match: 8. In DNA form, the CDR3 reads TGTGCCAGCAGCCCCGACAGGGGATCATCTTTCTTT. This codes for CASSPDRGSSFF.